This passage covers 17 T cell receptor beta chains from one sample sequenced in a study of T cell responses to AZD1222 COVID-19 vaccine. TCRdb's copy holds only in-frame clones and misses some; the assay was immunoSEQ multiplex PCR. The table has some 110,000 clones, roughly 84% seen once. The material sequenced was peripheral blood, taken 28 days after the second AZD1222 dose. These receptor sequences come from an adult who received the AZD1222 COVID-19 vaccine.

CDR3 residues: CASSLRTGGSNSYNEQFF. In nucleotides, the CDR3 is TGTGCCAGCAGCCTCCGGACAGGGGGATCTAACAGTTACAATGAGCAGTTCTTC. This sequence joins TRBV7-2 and TRBJ2-1; 10 bases agree with TRBD1. The ends lost 5 bases at V and 4 bases at J; junction bases unmatched: 14. The CDR3 has 18 amino acids. Germline values: CDR1 SGHTA, CDR2 FQGNSA. The full variable domain, its missing parts supplied by reference TRBV7-2 and TRBJ2-1, is GAGVSQSPSNKVTEKGKDVELRCDPISGHTALYWYRQSLGQGLEFLIYFQGNSAPDKSGLPSDRFSAERTGGSVSTLTIQRTQQEDSAVYLCASSLRTGGSNSYNEQFFGPGTRLTVL.

The chain couples TRBV7-6 to TRBJ2-1, with a possible D match to TRBD2 (6 bases). V gave up 0 bases and J gave up 15 bases, with 12 bases separating them. Per the germline V gene, CDR1 is SGHVS and CDR2 is FNYEAQ. CDR3 length equals 12 residues. The CDR3 loop reads CASSLATREWFF. CDR3 bases: TGTGCCAGCAGCTTAGCTACTCGGGAGTGGTTCTTC.

This clone was seen only once. The chain joins TRBV7-2 to TRBJ2-7; D is ambiguous. CDR3 length: 11 residues. V dropped 5 bases and J dropped 8 bases, with 10 bases sitting between them. Germline CDR1 and CDR2: SGHTA and FQGNSA. CDR3: CASSPSLQQYF. DNA of the CDR3: TGTGCCAGCAGCCCTAGTCTCCAGCAGTACTTC.

V and J are TRBV13 and TRBJ2-3; 9 bases fit TRBD2. This CDR3 spans 16 amino acids. Germline values: CDR1 PRHDT, CDR2 FYEKMQ (reference sequence). The J segment lost 5 bases and the V segment lost 3 bases, leaving 9 bases of the junction unmatched. The CDR3 loop reads CASSLLLAGTGDTQYF. The CDR3 DNA reads as TGTGCCAGCAGCTTGCTCCTAGCGGGGACCGGAGATACGCAGTATTTT.

Only one count was recorded for this clone. The rearrangement uses TRBV27 and TRBJ1-4, with 7 positions matching TRBD1. This CDR3 is 14 amino acids long. V dropped 3 bases and J dropped 8; count of bases not matched to a gene: 6. Per germline, CDR1 MNHEY and CDR2 SMNVEV (reference sequence). The CDR3 coding sequence is TGTGCCAGCAGTTTGGTAGGGGGACAGGAAAAACTGTTTTTT. Amino acids: CASSLVGGQEKLFF.

The chain is built from TRBV28 and TRBJ2-7, with 7 bases that match TRBD1. Germline CDR1 MDHEN, CDR2 SYDVKM. The CDR3 runs to 14 residues. J gave up 5 bases and V 6 bases, and 10 bases lay outside the gene matches. DNA for the CDR3: TGTGCCAGCAGAGCGACGACAGGGTCCCACGAGCAGTACTTC. It translates to CASRATTGSHEQYF.

The chain uses TRBV6-5 and TRBJ1-1, with D unclear. This CDR3 has 14 amino acids. The germline V gene has CDR1 MNHEY and CDR2 SVGAGI. The V and J ends lost 6 bases and 6 bases respectively, with 17 bases between them. For the CDR3, the DNA is TGTGCCAGCAGGACGGAGGACGGGTCGGCTGAAGCTTTCTTT. The encoded protein is CASRTEDGSAEAFF.

This clone has only a few counts. The chain is built from TRBV9 and TRBJ2-7; D may be TRBD2 (6 bases). This CDR3 is built from 15 residues. CDR1 SGDLS and CDR2 YYNGEE come from the germline V gene. The V end was cut by 3 bases, the J end by 3 bases, with 16 bases between. The DNA of the CDR3 is TGTGCCAGCAGCGGGGAATCCGGGAGACGCTACGAGCAGTACTTC. Its translation: CASSGESGRRYEQYF.

The chain carries TRBV10-3 and TRBJ2-7; 7 bases match TRBD1. Germline CDR1 and CDR2: ENHRY and SYGVKD. The CDR3 extends over 17 amino acids. V dropped 1 base and J dropped 4; count of bases not matched to a gene: 13. The CDR3 DNA sequence: TGTGCCATCAGTGAGTTCGGGACAGACATTTTATATTACGAGCAGTACTTC. This translates into CAISEFGTDILYYEQYF.

The V gene is TRBV24-1, the J gene TRBJ1-5; D call uncertain. The germline V gene encodes CDR1 KGHDR and CDR2 SFDVKD. The CDR3 has 14 residues. V was trimmed by 3 bases and J by 6 bases, leaving 11 bases between them. CDR3 sequence reads: CATSDNGVTQPQHF. The CDR3 region has the DNA TGTGCCACCAGTGATAACGGGGTAACTCAGCCCCAGCATTTT.

V usage is TRBV7-9 and J usage is TRBJ2-1; 9 nucleotides match TRBD1. Germline-derived CDR1 and CDR2 are SEHNR and FQNEAQ (reference sequence). J was trimmed by 5 bases and V by 4 bases; bases with no gene match: 6. This CDR3 spans 15 amino acids. The CDR3 nucleotides read TGTGCCAGCAGCTGGGGGACAGGGTTTAACAATGAGCAGTTCTTC. It translates to CASSWGTGFNNEQFF.

This rearrangement joins TRBV11-2 to TRBJ1-1; D not resolved. V was shortened by 4 bases and J by 6 bases, with 9 bases between the two germline ends. Germline CDR1 and CDR2: SGHAT and FQNNGV. CDR3 length equals 12 residues. The DNA of the CDR3 is TGTGCCAGCAGCTCGGGCGGTCCTGAAGCTTTCTTT. Amino acids: CASSSGGPEAFF.

A few counts support this clone. The rearrangement joins TRBV19 to TRBJ1-1; D is uncertain. With 2 bases removed from V and 10 bases from J, the gap between germline ends came to 11 bases. The CDR3 runs 12 residues. Germline V gives CDR1 LNHDA, CDR2 SQIVND (reference sequence). CDR3 DNA sequence: TGTGCCAGTAGTATAACAAGGGAGCGAGCTTTCTTT. Encoded protein: CASSITRERAFF.

This chain joins TRBV7-9 and TRBJ1-1, with TRBD1 as a possible D gene (5 bases). V was cut by 4 bases and J by 12 bases, with 18 bases left in between. Germline V lookup: CDR1 SEHNR, CDR2 FQNEAQ (reference sequence). The CDR3 has 13 amino acids. The CDR3 sequence is CASSSPGFGTPFF. CDR3 coding DNA: TGTGCCAGCAGCTCTCCCGGTTTCGGGACTCCTTTCTTT.

V is TRBV5-4 and J is TRBJ1-2; D unresolved. Germline assignment: CDR1 SGHNT and CDR2 YYREEE (reference sequence). This CDR3 has 16 residues. V shed 6 bases and J shed 2 bases, with 20 bases lying between them. This chain's CDR3 is CASTSYTGLLNYGYTF. CDR3 DNA sequence: TGTGCCAGCACCAGTTATACCGGGTTGTTAAACTATGGCTACACCTTC.

The chain recombines TRBV3-1 (or the pseudogene TRBV3-2) with TRBJ2-1, with 7 bases lining up with TRBD2. J lost 2 bases, V lost 7 bases, and 8 bases had no gene match. This CDR3 has 15 residues. Germline CDR1 reads LGHDT; CDR2 reads YNNKEL (reference sequence). For the CDR3, the DNA is TGTGCCAGCAAAAGAGGGGCGGGAGCCTACAATGAGCAGTTCTTC. This translates into CASKRGAGAYNEQFF.

The chain has TRBV29-1 and TRBJ2-7; TRBD2 matches at 9 bases. The junction had 6 bases not matched to a gene; V was cut back by 4 bases and J by 2 bases. Germline assignment: CDR1 SQVTM and CDR2 ANQGSEA. The CDR3 totals 14 residues. CDR3 sequence (DNA): TGCAGCGTTGCCACGACTAGCGGTCCCTACGAGCAGTACTTC. Translated, it gives CSVATTSGPYEQYF.